The 14 T cell receptor beta chains below come from one sample, sequenced in a study of beta chain features in type 1 diabetes. Whole-study findings and limits: People with Type 1 diabetes carried modestly yet significantly shorter TCRB CDR3s in all four CD4+ subsets.

These TCRs' antigens remain unknown. Every bit of the isolated RNA underwent reverse transcription, so sequencing read expressed TCRB transcripts. The repertoire was sequenced with immunoSEQ multiplex PCR; TCRdb's copy has only in-frame clones and lacks some. The table includes approximately 600,000 clones, under 15% detected once. The sequenced material came from naive CD4+ T cells from blood. Every receptor here comes from a man under 40 with type 1 diabetes.

This clone was found a few times. At the DNA level, this CDR3 is encoded by other sequences in the same sample as well. The chain has TRBV6-5 and TRBJ2-7; the match to TRBD1 covers 11 bases. The CDR3 length is 14 residues. After removal of 6 bases from V and 3 bases from J, the junction contained 4 bases not matched to a gene. CDR1 and CDR2 from the germline V gene are MNHEY and SVGAGI. The CDR3 DNA sequence: TGTGCCAGCAGCTCGGACAGGGGGCTCTACGAGCAGTACTTC. It is translated as CASSSDRGLYEQYF.

As to this clone: Distinct nucleotide sequences in the sample also encode this CDR3. The chain has TRBV6-5 and TRBJ1-2, with a tentative D call TRBD1 (5 bases). Germline V gene lookup returns CDR1 MNHEY and CDR2 SVGAGI. The germline V and J ends were trimmed by 6 bases and 1 base, with 9 bases remaining between them. This CDR3 has 13 residues. The CDR3 coding sequence is TGTGCCAGCAGGACCGACAGTAACTATGGCTACACCTTC. Protein sequence: CASRTDSNYGYTF.

The chain uses TRBV5-4 and TRBJ1-2; a possible D gene is TRBD1 (5 bases). The CDR3 extends over 15 amino acids. V lost 4 bases and J lost 6, with 19 bases in between. From germline, CDR1 is SGHNT and CDR2 YYREEE (reference sequence). The CDR3 DNA is TGTGCCAGCAGCCCGGGACTGCTAAAACAGGATGGCTACACCTTC. Amino acids: CASSPGLLKQDGYTF.

The chain couples TRBV29-1 to TRBJ1-2; TRBD1 matches 7 bases. The trim removed 6 bases at V and 7 bases at J, leaving 8 bases unmatched. CDR1 is SQVTM, CDR2 ANQGSEA, per germline. This CDR3 is 12 amino acids long. CDR3: CSVEQGKSGYTF. As DNA, the CDR3 is TGCAGCGTCGAACAGGGGAAGTCTGGCTACACCTTC.

The chain carries TRBV9 and TRBJ1-2; D unresolved. Trimming pared 0 bases from V and 2 bases from J, leaving 8 bases between. This CDR3 spans 14 amino acids. Germline V gene sequence: CDR1 SGDLS, CDR2 YYNGEE. The DNA for the CDR3 is TGTGCCAGCAGCGTAGATATGGAAAACTATGGCTACACCTTC. This gives the protein CASSVDMENYGYTF.

This clone was seen only a few times. V and J are TRBV18 and TRBJ2-3; no definite D call. Between the trimmed V and J ends, which lost 6 bases and 4 bases, there was a span of 17 bases. The CDR3 has 15 residues. Germline V gene lookup returns CDR1 KGHSH and CDR2 LQKENI. In DNA form, the CDR3 reads TGTGCCAGCTCCGACGACTCGACTGCCCCAGATACGCAGTATTTT. This gives the protein CASSDDSTAPDTQYF.

The genes are TRBV5-6 and TRBJ2-3, with 7 bases fitting TRBD2. Germline trimming cut 4 bases from V and 0 bases from J; bases unmatched to any gene: 8. The germline CDR1 and CDR2 sequences are SGHDT and YYEEEE. This CDR3 spans 16 amino acids. The CDR3 is CASSKKSGTSTDTQYF. The CDR3 DNA follows: TGTGCCAGCAGCAAAAAGAGCGGGACTAGCACAGATACGCAGTATTTT.

The CDR3 coding sequence is TGTGCCAGCAGGCTTAAGTCCAGAAACGATGAGCAGTTCTTC. Translated: CASRLKSRNDEQFF. The V call is TRBV7-9, the J call TRBJ2-1; the D is unclear. This CDR3 is 14 amino acids long. Between the trimmed V and J ends, which lost 6 bases and 8 bases, there was a span of 17 bases. Germline V lookup: CDR1 SEHNR, CDR2 FQNEAQ (reference sequence).

This clone appeared a few times. The V and J genes are TRBV14 and TRBJ2-3; D possibly matches TRBD1 or TRBD2 (5 bases each). The ends were cut back, 8 bases at V and 4 bases at J, with 13 bases in the middle. CDR1 is SGHDN, CDR2 FVKESK, per germline. The CDR3 length is 13 residues. This chain's CDR3 is CASGGQGPDTQYF. The CDR3 DNA reads as TGTGCCAGCGGTGGGCAGGGACCAGATACGCAGTATTTT.

The CDR3 DNA reads as TGTGCCAGCAGCCCCCATCCGGACACCACGAACTATGGCTACACCTTC. It is translated as CASSPHPDTTNYGYTF. The J gene is TRBJ1-2, the V gene TRBV9; D is perhaps TRBD1 (5 bases). Germline V gene data show CDR1 as SGDLS and CDR2 as YYNGEE. Deletions cut 4 bases from V and 2 bases from J, with 18 bases between. The CDR3 is 16 amino acids.

This clone was counted a few times. The J gene is TRBJ2-7, the V gene TRBV5-4, with TRBD1 matching over 7 bases. The J segment lost 1 base and the V segment lost 2 bases, leaving 3 bases of the junction unmatched. The CDR3 is 14 amino acids. Germline V gives CDR1 SGHNT, CDR2 YYREEE (reference sequence). CDR3 region: CASSFQTGSYEQYF. Written as DNA, the CDR3 is TGTGCCAGCAGCTTCCAGACAGGGTCCTACGAGCAGTACTTC.

This chain links TRBV7-2 with TRBJ2-5; TRBD1 aligns across 7 bases. Germline loops: CDR1 SGHTA, CDR2 FQGNSA. The CDR3 contains 14 residues. V dropped 3 bases and J dropped 2; count of bases not matched to a gene: 3. Here the CDR3 reads CASSFGDRQETQYF. The CDR3 nucleotides are TGTGCCAGCAGCTTCGGGGACAGACAAGAGACCCAGTACTTC.

The chain has TRBV6-6 and TRBJ1-1, with 9 positions matching TRBD1. The germline CDR1 and CDR2 sequences are MNHNY and SVGAGI (reference sequence). J gave up 3 bases and V 5 bases, and 10 bases lay outside the gene matches. This CDR3 is 16 amino acids long. In DNA form, the CDR3 reads TGTGCCAGCAGTCCGGGGACAGGGAGCGTTGACACTGAAGCTTTCTTT. Amino acids: CASSPGTGSVDTEAFF.

This chain links TRBV2 with TRBJ2-5; a possible D gene is TRBD2 (5 bases). The CDR3 has 13 amino acids. Trimming cost V 7 bases and J 5 bases, with 14 bases left between them. Germline V gene data show CDR1 as SNHLY and CDR2 as FYNNEI. This CDR3 is CASKDGLGETQYF. The CDR3 region has the DNA TGTGCCAGCAAGGACGGACTTGGGGAGACCCAGTACTTC.